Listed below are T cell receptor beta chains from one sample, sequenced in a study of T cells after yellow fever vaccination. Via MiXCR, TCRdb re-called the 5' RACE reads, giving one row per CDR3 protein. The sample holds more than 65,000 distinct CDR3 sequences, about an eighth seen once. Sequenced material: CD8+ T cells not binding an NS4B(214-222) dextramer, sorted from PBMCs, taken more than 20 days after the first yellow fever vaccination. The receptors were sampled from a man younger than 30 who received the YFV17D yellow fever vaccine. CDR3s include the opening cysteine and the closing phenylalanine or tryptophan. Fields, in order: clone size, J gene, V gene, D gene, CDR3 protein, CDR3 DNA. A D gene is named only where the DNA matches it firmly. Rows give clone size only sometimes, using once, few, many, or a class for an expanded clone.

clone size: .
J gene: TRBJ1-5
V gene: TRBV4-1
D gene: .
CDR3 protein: CASSQVKAENQPQHF
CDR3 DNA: TGCGCCAGCAGCCAAGTGAAAGCAGAGAATCAGCCCCAGCATTTT

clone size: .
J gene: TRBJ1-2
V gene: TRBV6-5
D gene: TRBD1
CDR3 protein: CASSSQGGYGYTF
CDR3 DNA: TGTGCCAGCAGTTCCCAGGGGGGCTATGGCTACACCTTC

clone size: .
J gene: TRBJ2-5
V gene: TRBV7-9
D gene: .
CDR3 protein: CASTQRVSSETQYF
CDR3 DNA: TGTGCCAGCACCCAGAGGGTTTCGTCAGAGACCCAGTACTTC

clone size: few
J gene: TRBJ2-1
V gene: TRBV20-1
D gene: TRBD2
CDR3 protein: CSATSTSGRYNEQFF
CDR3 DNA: TGCAGTGCTACGTCGACTAGCGGGAGATACAATGAGCAGTTCTTC

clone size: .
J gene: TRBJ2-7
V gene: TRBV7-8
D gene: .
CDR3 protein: CASSLASGYSYEQYF
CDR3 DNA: TGTGCCAGCAGCTTAGCGTCCGGATATTCGTACGAGCAGTACTTC

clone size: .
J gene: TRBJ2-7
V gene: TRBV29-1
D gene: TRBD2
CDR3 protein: CSVEDQELADSYEQYF
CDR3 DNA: TGCAGCGTTGAAGATCAGGAACTAGCGGATTCCTACGAGCAGTACTTC

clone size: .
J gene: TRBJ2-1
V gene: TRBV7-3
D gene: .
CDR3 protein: CASSLKISRFNEQFF
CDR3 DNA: TGTGCCAGCAGCTTAAAAATAAGCCGTTTCAATGAGCAGTTCTTC

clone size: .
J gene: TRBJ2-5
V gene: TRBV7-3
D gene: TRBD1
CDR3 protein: CASSLGQGTRETQYF
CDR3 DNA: TGTGCCAGCAGCTTAGGACAGGGGACGAGAGAGACCCAGTACTTC

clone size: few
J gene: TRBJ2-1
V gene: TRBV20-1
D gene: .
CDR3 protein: CSHLGFSYNEQFF
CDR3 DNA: TGCAGTCATTTAGGGTTCTCCTACAATGAGCAGTTCTTC

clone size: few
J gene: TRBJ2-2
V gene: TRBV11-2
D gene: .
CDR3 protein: CASSLLDVYSTSGELFF
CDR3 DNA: TGTGCCAGCAGCTTGTTGGACGTCTACTCTACGTCCGGGGAGCTGTTTTTT

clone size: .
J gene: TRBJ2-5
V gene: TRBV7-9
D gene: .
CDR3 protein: CASNRPAGQETQYF
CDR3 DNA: TGTGCCAGCAACAGACCTGCGGGGCAGGAGACCCAGTACTTC

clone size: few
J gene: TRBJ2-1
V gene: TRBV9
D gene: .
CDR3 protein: CASSGDNNEQFF
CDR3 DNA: TGTGCCAGCAGCGGCGATAACAATGAGCAGTTCTTC

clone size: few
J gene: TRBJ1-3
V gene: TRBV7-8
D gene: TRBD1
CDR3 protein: CASSLSPWTGIGDGNTIYF
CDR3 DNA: TGTGCCAGCAGCTTATCCCCATGGACAGGAATAGGGGACGGAAACACCATATATTTT

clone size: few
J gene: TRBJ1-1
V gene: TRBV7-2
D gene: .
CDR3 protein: CASSPRLSNTEAFF
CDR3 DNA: TGTGCCAGCAGCCCCAGGCTGTCGAACACTGAAGCTTTCTTT

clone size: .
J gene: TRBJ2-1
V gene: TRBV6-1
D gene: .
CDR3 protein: CARARGPGDNEQFF
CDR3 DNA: TGTGCCAGAGCCCGGGGCCCCGGGGACAATGAGCAGTTCTTC

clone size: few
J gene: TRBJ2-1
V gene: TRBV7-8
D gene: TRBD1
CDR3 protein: CASSLYGQDAYNEQFF
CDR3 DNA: TGTGCCAGCAGCTTATACGGACAGGATGCCTACAATGAGCAGTTCTTC

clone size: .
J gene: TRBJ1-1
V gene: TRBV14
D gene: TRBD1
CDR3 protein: CASSQEKKDRGHSEAFF
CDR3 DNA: TGTGCCAGCAGCCAAGAAAAGAAAGACAGGGGGCATTCTGAAGCTTTCTTT

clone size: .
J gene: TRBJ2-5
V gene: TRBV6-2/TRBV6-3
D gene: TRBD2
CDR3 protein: CASSYSMRTSGEAVQETQYF
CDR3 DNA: TGTGCCAGCAGTTACTCGATGCGGACTAGCGGGGAGGCCGTCCAAGAGACCCAGTACTTC

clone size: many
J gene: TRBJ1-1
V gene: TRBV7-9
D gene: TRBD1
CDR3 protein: CASSPGTANTEAFF
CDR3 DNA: TGTGCCAGCAGCCCCGGGACAGCGAACACTGAAGCTTTCTTT

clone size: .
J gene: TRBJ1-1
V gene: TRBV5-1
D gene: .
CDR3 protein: CASTRGTEAFF
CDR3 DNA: TGCGCCAGCACCCGGGGGACTGAAGCTTTCTTT

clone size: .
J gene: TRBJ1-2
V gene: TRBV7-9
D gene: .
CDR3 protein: CASSLLVGSNYGYTF
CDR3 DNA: TGTGCCAGCAGCTTACTCGTGGGATCTAACTATGGCTACACCTTC

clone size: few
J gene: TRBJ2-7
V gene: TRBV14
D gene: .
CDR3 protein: CASSLTTRTDSYEQYF
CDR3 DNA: TGTGCCAGCAGCCTTACTACTAGGACTGATTCCTACGAGCAGTACTTC

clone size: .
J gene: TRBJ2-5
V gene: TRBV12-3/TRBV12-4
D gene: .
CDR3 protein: CAGSLASSGNEETQYF
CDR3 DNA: TGTGCCGGCAGTTTAGCGAGTTCAGGGAACGAAGAGACCCAGTACTTC

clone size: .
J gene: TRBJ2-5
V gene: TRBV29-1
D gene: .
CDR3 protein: CSVVLTGLAETQYF
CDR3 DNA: TGCAGCGTTGTACTAACGGGACTCGCAGAGACCCAGTACTTC

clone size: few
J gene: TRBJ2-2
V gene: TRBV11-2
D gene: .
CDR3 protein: CASGDLNTGELFF
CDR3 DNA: TGTGCCAGCGGCGACTTGAACACCGGGGAGCTGTTTTTT